Below are 9 T cell receptor beta chains sequenced from a single sample in a study of lymphopenia after photon versus proton radiotherapy. The protocol was immunoSEQ multiplex PCR, while the TCRdb copy is restricted to in-frame clones and leaves out a portion. The repertoire has roughly 42,000 clones, 85% of them found once; the top ten carry about 2.2%. Sequenced here: peripheral blood, sampled from a patient treated with photon-based radiotherapy. All receptors come from a man between 35 and 55 years old with gastric cancer.

The gene calls are TRBV29-1 and TRBJ2-1; D is ambiguous. Deletions cut 2 bases from V and 0 bases from J, with 8 bases between. CDR3 length: 14 residues. From germline, CDR1 is SQVTM and CDR2 ANQGSEA. The CDR3 DNA follows: TGCAGCGTTGAAAAAACCAGCTCCTACAATGAGCAGTTCTTC. Amino acids: CSVEKTSSYNEQFF.

The CDR3 loop is CASSLTGTGTHEQYF. CDR3 sequence (DNA): TGTGCCAGCAGCCTAACCGGGACAGGGACCCACGAGCAGTACTTC. The chain recombines TRBV11-2 with TRBJ2-7, with 9 bases identical to TRBD1. The CDR3 spans 15 residues. Germline assignment: CDR1 SGHAT and CDR2 FQNNGV. V shed 5 bases and J 5 bases; nucleotides not matched to a gene: 10.

For this clone: At one end the junction does not follow the germline gene, possibly because of a read error. This chain joins TRBV5-1 and TRBJ1-4; 12 positions match TRBD1. CDR3 length: 21 residues. CDR1 and CDR2 (germline): SGHRS, YFSETQ. The CDR3 sequence: CASSSPTPGQGAHATSEKLFF. The CDR3 DNA reads TGCGCCAGCAGCTCCCCTACACCGGGACAGGGGGCCCATGCAACTAGTGAAAAACTGTTTTTT.

The V call is TRBV9, the J call TRBJ2-7; D not certain. Germline assignment: CDR1 SGDLS and CDR2 YYNGEE. This CDR3 comprises 17 residues. The ends were cut back, 0 bases at V and 3 bases at J, with 19 bases in the middle. CDR3 in amino acids: CASSVGGLPVGIYEQYF. CDR3 nucleotides: TGTGCCAGCAGCGTAGGAGGCTTACCGGTGGGTATCTACGAGCAGTACTTC.

V gene TRBV11-2 combines with J gene TRBJ2-2; 9 bases are shared with TRBD2. CDR3 length: 16 amino acids. With V trimmed by 5 bases and J by 6 bases, 10 bases remained unmatched. CDR1 and CDR2 (germline): SGHAT, FQNNGV. In nucleotides, the CDR3 is TGTGCCAGCAGCCCCGCTGGCGGGGGGGCGGCCGGGGAGCTGTTTTTT. Translation gives CASSPAGGGAAGELFF.

The chain combines TRBV15 with TRBJ2-7; 10 bases fit TRBD1. In germline, CDR1 is LNHNV, CDR2 YYDKDF (reference sequence). V shed 2 bases and J 6 bases; nucleotides not matched to a gene: 4. This CDR3 spans 14 amino acids. DNA of the CDR3: TGTGCCACCAGCAGAACCAGGACAGGGGGCGAGCAGTACTTC. Its translation is CATSRTRTGGEQYF.

The CDR3: CASSYGGADPYGYTF. CDR3 DNA: TGTGCCAGCAGTTACGGCGGGGCAGACCCATATGGCTACACCTTC. The chain has TRBV6-5 and TRBJ1-2; the D gene is possibly TRBD1 (5 bases). Germline CDR1 MNHEY, CDR2 SVGAGI. The CDR3 is made up of 15 amino acids. Trimming cost V 2 bases and J 5 bases, with 15 bases left between them.

The count of this clone is one. This sequence joins TRBV11-2 and TRBJ2-7; a weak D match, TRBD1 (7 bases). CDR3 size: 15 residues. The V end was cut by 3 bases, the J end by 5 bases, with 17 bases between. CDR1 is SGHAT, CDR2 FQNNGV, per germline. The CDR3 DNA reads as TGTGCCAGCAGCTTGCCTGGAGGGGGCGAAGACGAGCAGTACTTC. Translating gives CASSLPGGGEDEQYF.

The chain recombines TRBV18 with TRBJ1-2; D perhaps matches TRBD1 (5 bases). The germline V gene encodes CDR1 KGHSH and CDR2 LQKENI. The CDR3 consists of 16 residues. V lost 6 bases and J lost 0, with 17 bases in between. The CDR3 spells CASSQRGRTSNYGYTF. The CDR3 DNA is TGTGCCAGCTCTCAGAGGGGACGGACTTCTAACTATGGCTACACCTTC.